The present T cell receptor (beta chain) was sequenced within a study of CD8 T cells in ankylosing spondylitis. Overall study results and limits: One TCR beta motif, made up of roughly 8 highly homologous variants, appeared characteristic of ankylosing spondylitis blood.

Scientists made TCR beta libraries using quantitative 5'-RACE with molecular barcodes. TCRdb called the 5' RACE reads again in MiXCR, with one record for every CDR3 protein. The sample gives about 500,000 distinct CDR3 sequences, approximately 5% of which show up once; under 4.5% is in the top ten. The CDR3 length is 16 residues. The V and J ends lost 0 bases and 1 base, in that order; junction bases with no gene match: 2. Germline-derived CDR1 and CDR2 are SGHRS and YFSETQ. This clonotype was seen repeatedly, ten times or more. The target antigen is unknown. The genes are TRBV5-1 and TRBJ2-1; 9 nucleotides align to TRBD1. The source of this sequence is a male donor with ankylosing spondylitis. The specimen was blood, either unsorted or a sorted T cell fraction (not recorded which). Here the CDR3 reads CASSLAGTGSYNEQFF. The CDR3 DNA reads TGCGCCAGCAGCTTGGCCGGGACAGGGTCCTACAATGAGCAGTTCTTC.